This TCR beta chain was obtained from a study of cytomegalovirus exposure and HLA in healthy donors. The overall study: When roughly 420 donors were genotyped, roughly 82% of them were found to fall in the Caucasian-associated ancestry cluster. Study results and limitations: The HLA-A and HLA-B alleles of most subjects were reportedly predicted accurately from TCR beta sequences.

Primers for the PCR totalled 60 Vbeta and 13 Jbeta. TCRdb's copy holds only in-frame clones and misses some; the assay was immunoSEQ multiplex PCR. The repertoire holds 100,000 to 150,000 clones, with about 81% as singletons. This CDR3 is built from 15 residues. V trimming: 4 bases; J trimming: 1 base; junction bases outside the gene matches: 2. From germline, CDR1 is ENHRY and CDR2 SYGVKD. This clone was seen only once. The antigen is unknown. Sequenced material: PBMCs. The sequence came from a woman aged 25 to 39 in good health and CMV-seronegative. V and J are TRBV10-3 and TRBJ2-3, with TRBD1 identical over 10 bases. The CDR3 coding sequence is TGTGCCATCAGTGGCGACAGGGGGCGCACAGATACGCAGTATTTT. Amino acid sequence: CAISGDRGRTDTQYF.